This entry describes one T cell receptor beta chain. The data derive from a study of blood T cells in healthy people across ages. A sample-barcoded 5' primer and a J-beta primer mix were used in a second PCR of roughly 7 to 12 cycles. TCRdb reanalysed the 5' RACE reads using MiXCR and keeps one entry per CDR3 protein. Of some 900,000 distinct CDR3 sequences listed, 29% are singletons. The CDR3 is made up of 16 amino acids. The V gene lost 0 bases and the J gene lost 0 bases, with 12 bases spanning the gap. Germline values: CDR1 ENHRY, CDR2 SYGVKD. The chain employs TRBV10-3 and TRBJ2-7; D may be TRBD2 (6 bases). The specimen sequenced was blood. The TCR sequence derives from a woman of 80 years or more in good health. CDR3 nucleotides: TGTGCCATCAGTGAGTCGGAACGGGGGAGCTCCTACGAGCAGTACTTC. Translated: CAISESERGSSYEQYF.